This T cell receptor (beta chain) was sequenced for a study of shared clonotypes between healthy human individuals. Across the whole study: The study used three CD4 naive, three CD4 memory, two CD8 naive and one CD8 memory plate per donor.

At deep level, the assay was performed. Profiling relied on immunoSEQ multiplex PCR, and the TCRdb table lists in-frame clones only, not all of them. Among about 2 million clones, 90% to 95% were seen once, and the ten largest hold around 0.13%. Study-wide results and caveats: With several donors compared, around 5% of naive CD4 clonotypes were shared. Generation probability values for non-shared clonotypes were lower than those for clonotypes shared by all four donors.

As to this clone: Its antigen is not identified.

Trimming removed 2 bases from V and 4 bases from J, with 18 bases in between. Germline V gives CDR1 SGHTA, CDR2 FQGNSA. The CDR3 sequence is 16 residues long. Sequencing was performed on naive CD4+ T cells sorted from blood. Subset: CD45RA+ positively selected. This chain connects TRBV7-2 to TRBJ2-7; D unclear. This TCR derives from a man between 18 and 29 years old in good health. The CDR3 DNA reads TGTGCCAGCAGCTTACCCCATCTGGTAGCTTCTTACGAGCAGTACTTC. It translates to CASSLPHLVASYEQYF.